This passage covers 28 T cell receptor beta chains from one sample sequenced in a study of shared T cell receptors in the human thymus. Produced via immunoSEQ multiplex PCR; TCRdb's table is partial and in-frame only. The data show roughly 560,000 clones, 70% to 80% seen once. The same specimen was also included in a second study, on human thymus T cells.

The sample was thymocytes. All receptors derive from a boy less than two years old with a congenital heart defect.

The chain couples TRBV27 to TRBJ1-1; 9 nucleotides agree with TRBD1. CDR3 length equals 16 residues. V was clipped by 5 bases and J by 5 bases; unmatched bases: 12. Germline V CDR1 and CDR2: MNHEY, SMNVEV (reference sequence). CDR3 amino acids: CASSRSKQGARTEAFF. In DNA, the CDR3 is TGTGCCAGCAGTCGCTCTAAACAGGGGGCGCGGACTGAAGCTTTCTTT.

CDR3 sequence (DNA): TGCGCCAGCAGTGGGGGCAGCCCAAGCACAGATACGCAGTATTTT. Amino acids: CASSGGSPSTDTQYF. The chain is built from TRBV10-1 and TRBJ2-3; D possibly corresponds to TRBD1 (5 bases). CDR1 is WNHNN and CDR2 is SYGVQD in the germline V gene (reference sequence). V gave up 4 bases and J gave up 0 bases, with 11 bases separating them. The CDR3 contains 15 residues.

V is TRBV5-6 and J is TRBJ2-7, with 8 bases aligning to TRBD2. CDR1 is SGHDT and CDR2 is YYEEEE in the germline V gene. The CDR3 has 17 residues. V was pared by 3 bases and J by 0 bases, with 11 bases of the junction left unmatched. Here the CDR3 reads CASSSLRGGRNSYEQYF. CDR3 DNA sequence: TGTGCCAGCAGCTCCCTACGCGGGGGGCGGAACTCCTACGAGCAGTACTTC.

The chain carries TRBV6-4 and TRBJ2-5; TRBD2 agrees at 11 bases. The J call may be incorrect, as the DNA end agrees better with TRBJ2-7. The V gene's germline CDR1 is MRHNA and CDR2 SNTAGT. The CDR3 runs to 15 residues. The CDR3 region has the DNA TGTGCCAGCAGCCCGGGGACTAGCGGAACCTACGAGCAGTACTTC. Amino acids: CASSPGTSGTYEQYF.

This clone appeared once. This chain connects TRBV14 to TRBJ2-1; 8 nucleotides align to TRBD2. This CDR3 region has 18 residues. V shed 1 base and J 7 bases; nucleotides not matched to a gene: 15. The germline V gene encodes CDR1 SGHDN and CDR2 FVKESK. The CDR3 nucleotides read TGTGCCAGCAGCCAAGGGATAAGCGGGAGAGGGCGCCGGAATGAGCAGTTCTTC. Translating gives CASSQGISGRGRRNEQFF.

This clone was recorded only once. The rearrangement joins TRBV29-1 to TRBJ2-5; 8 bases are a match to TRBD1. V lost 4 bases to trimming and J lost 5 bases; unmatched junction nucleotides: 12. Germline assignment: CDR1 SQVTM and CDR2 ANQGSEA. CDR3 size: 15 residues. In DNA form, the CDR3 reads TGCAGCGTTGGGGGCCCAGACAGGGGTGGGGAGACCCAGTACTTC. Its protein product is CSVGGPDRGGETQYF.

Note on this clone: The junction does not match germline at one end; this may be a read error. The V call is TRBV6-5, the J call TRBJ2-7; D is possibly TRBD2 (5 bases). The CDR3 is 12 amino acids. Germline V gene sequence: CDR1 MNHEY, CDR2 SVGAGI. CDR3 sequence (DNA): TGTGCCAGCAGAAAAGAGGGTTACGGGCAGTACTTC. Its protein is CASRKEGYGQYF.

The chain joins TRBV6-5 to TRBJ1-2, with TRBD1 matching over 9 bases. Trimming took 5 bases from V and 3 from J; bases not matched to a gene: 7. The CDR3 length is 15 residues. Germline CDR1 and CDR2: MNHEY and SVGAGI. The CDR3 bases are TGTGCCAGCAGTCAGCGGGACAGGGCCGACTATGGCTACACCTTC. Translation: CASSQRDRADYGYTF.

The count of this clone is one. V gene TRBV7-6 combines with J gene TRBJ1-1; no clear D gene. Germline V lookup: CDR1 SGHVS, CDR2 FNYEAQ. The CDR3 is 13 residues long. V was pared by 5 bases and J by 4 bases, with 11 bases between. DNA for the CDR3: TGTGCCAGCAGCGAAGGCCGGAGCACTGAAGCTTTCTTT. Translating it yields CASSEGRSTEAFF.

The chain uses TRBV28 and TRBJ1-2, with TRBD1 matching 7 bases. The CDR3 is 15 amino acids. The germline V gene has CDR1 MDHEN and CDR2 SYDVKM. With V trimmed by 1 base and J by 7 bases, 9 bases remained unmatched. The DNA of the CDR3 is TGTGCCAGCAGTTTATACCCGACAGGGCCGCGTGGCTACACCTTC. Translating it yields CASSLYPTGPRGYTF.

The CDR3 DNA sequence: TGTGCCAGCAGCCAAGATCTACAGGAAGAAAAACTGTTTTTT. Its translation: CASSQDLQEEKLFF. The chain couples TRBV14 to TRBJ1-4; possible D gene TRBD1, 5 bases. CDR3 length: 14 residues. Germline CDR1 SGHDN, CDR2 FVKESK. The V and J ends lost 0 bases and 8 bases respectively, with 10 bases between them.

Points on this clone: The final CDR3 position lacks the conserved phenylalanine or tryptophan, pointing to a likely read error. This sequence joins TRBV6-5 and TRBJ1-2; maybe TRBD1 (6 bases). V was shortened by 5 bases and J by 4 bases, with 11 bases between the two germline ends. The CDR3 is 13 residues long. The V gene's germline CDR1 is MNHEY and CDR2 SVGAGI. CDR3 region: CASSRQATYGYTL. The CDR3 DNA sequence: TGTGCCAGCAGTCGACAGGCTACCTATGGCTACACCCTC.

The chain recombines TRBV7-2 with TRBJ2-7; 7 bases map to TRBD2. CDR3 length: 14 amino acids. Germline V gene sequence: CDR1 SGHTA, CDR2 FQGNSA. V dropped 0 bases and J dropped 5; count of bases not matched to a gene: 4. Here the CDR3 DNA reads TGTGCCAGCAGCTTAGCGGGAGGGAGGAACGAGCAGTACTTC. Amino acid sequence: CASSLAGGRNEQYF.

The V and J genes are TRBV6-5 and TRBJ2-5, with TRBD2 identical over 7 bases. This CDR3 spans 14 amino acids. The junction had 15 bases not matched to a gene; V was cut back by 6 bases and J by 11 bases. Germline CDR1 MNHEY, CDR2 SVGAGI. CDR3 residues: CASSPDGWGREQYF. CDR3 coding DNA: TGTGCCAGCAGCCCCGATGGTTGGGGGAGGGAGCAGTACTTC.

This chain uses TRBV6-5 with TRBJ1-2; D is perhaps TRBD1 (6 bases). Germline V gene data show CDR1 as MNHEY and CDR2 as SVGAGI. This CDR3 contains 13 residues. The V end lost 7 bases, the J end lost 8 bases, and 17 bases lay between the germline ends. The CDR3 DNA reads TGTGCCAGCACCGGGGGGCAGGCCGGGGGCTACACCTTC. It translates to CASTGGQAGGYTF.

This clone came up a few times. The V gene is TRBV30, the J gene TRBJ2-1, with TRBD1 identical over 9 bases. This CDR3 spans 15 amino acids. Germline trimming cut 1 base from V and 6 bases from J; bases unmatched to any gene: 7. Germline V lookup: CDR1 GTSNPN, CDR2 SVGIG (reference sequence). CDR3: CAWSGRTGEANEQFF. In DNA, the CDR3 is TGTGCCTGGAGTGGCCGGACAGGGGAAGCCAATGAGCAGTTCTTC.

The rearrangement uses TRBV4-2 and TRBJ2-1; D is unclear. Deletions cut 1 base from V and 6 bases from J, with 19 bases between. Germline CDR1 reads LGHNA; CDR2 reads YNFKEQ. There are 17 residues in the CDR3. The CDR3 sequence is CASSQAQVLDPSNEQFF. CDR3 coding DNA: TGTGCCAGCAGCCAAGCCCAGGTATTAGACCCCTCCAATGAGCAGTTCTTC.

This sequence joins TRBV6-1 and TRBJ1-1, with a weak D call TRBD1 (5 bases). This CDR3 has 15 amino acids. Germline CDR1 and CDR2: MNHNS and SASEGT. V was pared by 7 bases and J by 0 bases, with 15 bases between. In nucleotides, the CDR3 is TGTGCCAGCACTAGCGTGGGGGGAATGAACACTGAAGCTTTCTTT. Its protein product is CASTSVGGMNTEAFF.

The V call is TRBV7-2, the J call TRBJ2-7, with 7 bases matching TRBD1. The CDR3 loop spans 13 amino acids. Looked up from germline, CDR1 is SGHTA and CDR2 is FQGNSA. V lost 5 bases and J lost 2; bases outside the gene matches: 3. The CDR3 DNA sequence: TGTGCCAGCAGCAGAGGACAGGCCTACGAGCAGTACTTC. Translating gives CASSRGQAYEQYF.

The chain is built from TRBV7-3 and TRBJ2-7; 10 bases line up with TRBD1. With 5 bases clipped from V and 3 bases from J, the junction kept 7 bases outside the gene matches. The CDR3 consists of 15 residues. CDR1 is SGHTA and CDR2 is FQGTGA in the germline V gene. The chain's CDR3 is CASSTQTGGDYEQYF. CDR3 bases: TGTGCCAGCAGCACGCAGACAGGGGGCGACTACGAGCAGTACTTC.

The chain links TRBV7-9 to TRBJ2-5; 7 bases are shared with TRBD1. The J call may be incorrect, as the DNA end agrees better with TRBJ2-7. Per the germline V gene, CDR1 is SEHNR and CDR2 is FQNEAQ (reference sequence). The CDR3 is 12 amino acids. The CDR3 spells CASSFTGAEQYF. The CDR3 DNA is TGTGCCAGCAGCTTCACAGGGGCCGAGCAGTACTTC.

The J gene is TRBJ1-2, the V gene TRBV30, with D tentatively TRBD1 (6 bases). The CDR3 contains 15 residues. Germline CDR1 is GTSNPN and CDR2 is SVGIG (reference sequence). Trimming stripped 0 bases from V and 5 bases from J, with 16 bases between. CDR3 in amino acids: CAWSVQVRGEYGYTF. CDR3 in DNA: TGTGCCTGGAGTGTACAGGTCAGGGGTGAATATGGCTACACCTTC. The whole variable domain, remainder taken from reference TRBV30 and TRBJ1-2, is SQTIHQWPATLVQPVGSPLSLECTVEGTSNPNLYWYRQAAGRGLQLLFYSVGIGQISSEVPQNLSASRPQDRQFILSSKKLLLSDSGFYLCAWSVQVRGEYGYTFGSGTRLTVV.

This chain uses TRBV7-8 with TRBJ2-5, with 15 bases matching TRBD2. The CDR3 consists of 19 residues. The V gene end was trimmed by 3 bases and the J gene end by 2 bases; junction bases not matched to a gene: 10. The germline gives CDR1 SGHVS, CDR2 FQNEAQ. CDR3: CASSFIGLAGGLIQETQYF. DNA for the CDR3: TGTGCCAGCAGCTTCATTGGACTAGCGGGAGGGTTAATACAAGAGACCCAGTACTTC.

The chain combines TRBV15 with TRBJ2-1; 14 bases fit TRBD2. J gave up 8 bases and V 8 bases, and 14 bases lay outside the gene matches. CDR1 LNHNV and CDR2 YYDKDF come from the germline V gene (reference sequence). There are 17 residues in the CDR3. The CDR3 here is CATAAPGTSGSFYEQFF. The CDR3, as DNA: TGTGCCACCGCTGCCCCCGGGACTAGCGGGAGTTTCTATGAGCAGTTCTTC.

The V gene is TRBV7-9, the J gene TRBJ2-7; D gene unclear. The CDR3 contains 15 residues. Trimming took off 5 bases at V and 0 bases at J, with 14 bases between the two ends. Germline CDR1 reads SEHNR; CDR2 reads FQNEAQ (reference sequence). The CDR3 protein is CASSPPQSSSYEQYF. Here the CDR3 DNA reads TGTGCCAGCAGCCCCCCGCAGTCAAGCTCCTACGAGCAGTACTTC.

The V call is TRBV29-1, the J call TRBJ2-3, with 10 bases lining up with TRBD1. J lost 3 bases, V lost 6 bases, and 9 bases had no gene match. The CDR3 covers 15 residues. Germline V lookup: CDR1 SQVTM, CDR2 ANQGSEA. The CDR3 sequence is CSVDRDRGETDTQYF. The CDR3 nucleotides are TGCAGCGTAGACAGGGACAGGGGCGAGACAGATACGCAGTATTTT.

This sequence joins TRBV27 and TRBJ1-5, with 7 positions matching TRBD1. CDR3 length: 15 amino acids. CDR1 and CDR2 from the germline V gene are MNHEY and SMNVEV (reference sequence). After removal of 7 bases from V and 3 bases from J, the junction contained 9 bases not matched to a gene. The CDR3 DNA reads as TGTGCCAGCAACCTCCGGGACAGATTCAATCAGCCCCAGCATTTT. Its translation is CASNLRDRFNQPQHF.

The chain employs TRBV28 and TRBJ2-1, with 11 bases matching TRBD2. V shed 3 bases, J shed 5 bases, and the junction held 3 bases outside the gene matches. The CDR3 runs 15 residues. Germline V gene lookup returns CDR1 MDHEN and CDR2 SYDVKM. The CDR3 DNA follows: TGTGCCAGCAGTTTTAGCGGGAGGGCCGACAATGAGCAGTTCTTC. This gives the protein CASSFSGRADNEQFF.